The text below deals with one T cell receptor beta chain. The entry originates in a study of T cells after posttransplantation cyclophosphamide. Using immunoSEQ multiplex PCR, the repertoire was profiled, and TCRdb retains in-frame clones only, with some absent. The table lists approximately 40,000 clones, with no singletons. Germline values: CDR1 MNHEY, CDR2 SMNVEV (reference sequence). Trimming removed 5 bases from V and 6 bases from J, with 8 bases in between. This CDR3 is built from 12 residues. The source material was PBMCs. The clonotype comes from a middle-aged man in good health, CMV-negative, and a related stem cell transplant donor. The chain recombines TRBV27 with TRBJ2-1; D might be TRBD2 (6 bases). For the CDR3, the DNA is TGTGCCAGCAGTCCCGGGGGCAATGAGCAGTTCTTC. This translates into CASSPGGNEQFF.